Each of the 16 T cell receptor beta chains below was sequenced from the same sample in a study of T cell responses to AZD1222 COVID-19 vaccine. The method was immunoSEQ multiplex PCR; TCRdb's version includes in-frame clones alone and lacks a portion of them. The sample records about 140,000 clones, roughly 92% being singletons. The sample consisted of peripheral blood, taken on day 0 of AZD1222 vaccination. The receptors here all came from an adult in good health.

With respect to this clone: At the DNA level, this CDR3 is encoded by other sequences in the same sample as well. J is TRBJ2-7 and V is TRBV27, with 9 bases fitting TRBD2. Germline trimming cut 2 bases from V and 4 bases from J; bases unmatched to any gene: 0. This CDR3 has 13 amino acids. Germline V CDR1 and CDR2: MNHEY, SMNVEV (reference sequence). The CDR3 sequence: CASSLSGRYEQYF. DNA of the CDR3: TGTGCCAGCAGTTTAAGCGGGAGGTACGAGCAGTACTTC.

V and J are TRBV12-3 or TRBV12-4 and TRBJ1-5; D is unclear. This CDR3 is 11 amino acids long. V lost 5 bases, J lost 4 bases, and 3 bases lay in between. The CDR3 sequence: CASSENQPQHF. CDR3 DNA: TGTGCCAGCAGTGAAAATCAGCCCCAGCATTTT.

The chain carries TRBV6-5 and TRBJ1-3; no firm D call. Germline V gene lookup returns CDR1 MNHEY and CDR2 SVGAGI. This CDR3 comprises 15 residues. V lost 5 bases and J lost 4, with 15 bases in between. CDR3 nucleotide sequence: TGTGCCAGCAGTCGACACGATTACGCCGGAAACACCATATATTTT. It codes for CASSRHDYAGNTIYF.

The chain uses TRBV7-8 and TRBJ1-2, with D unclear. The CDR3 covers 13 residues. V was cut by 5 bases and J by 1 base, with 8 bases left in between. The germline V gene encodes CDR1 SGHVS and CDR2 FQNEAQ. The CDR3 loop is CASSPRGNYGYTF. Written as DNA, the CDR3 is TGTGCCAGCAGCCCGCGGGGTAACTATGGCTACACCTTC.

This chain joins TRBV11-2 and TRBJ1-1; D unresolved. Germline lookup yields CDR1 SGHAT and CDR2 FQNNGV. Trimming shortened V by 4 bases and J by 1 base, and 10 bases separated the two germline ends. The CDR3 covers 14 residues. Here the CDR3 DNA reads TGTGCCAGCAGCTCCTTCACAAGGAACACTGAAGCTTTCTTT. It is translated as CASSSFTRNTEAFF. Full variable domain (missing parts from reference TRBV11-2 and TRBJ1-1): EAGVAQSPRYKIIEKRQSVAFWCNPISGHATLYWYQQILGQGPKLLIQFQNNGVVDDSQLPKDRFSAERLKGVDSTLKIQPAKLEDSAVYLCASSSFTRNTEAFFGQGTRLTVV.

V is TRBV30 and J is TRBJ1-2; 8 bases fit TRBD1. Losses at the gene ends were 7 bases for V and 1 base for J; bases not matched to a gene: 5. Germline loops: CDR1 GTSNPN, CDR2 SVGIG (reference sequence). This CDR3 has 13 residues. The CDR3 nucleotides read TGTGCCTATCGGACAGGGAATAACTATGGCTACACCTTC. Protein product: CAYRTGNNYGYTF.

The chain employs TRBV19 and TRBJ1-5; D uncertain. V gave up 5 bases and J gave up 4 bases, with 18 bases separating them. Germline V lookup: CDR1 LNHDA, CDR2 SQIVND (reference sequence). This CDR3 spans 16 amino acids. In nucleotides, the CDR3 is TGTGCCAGTAGTCTACCGGGTCCGAGGGTGAATCAGCCCCAGCATTTT. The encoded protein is CASSLPGPRVNQPQHF.

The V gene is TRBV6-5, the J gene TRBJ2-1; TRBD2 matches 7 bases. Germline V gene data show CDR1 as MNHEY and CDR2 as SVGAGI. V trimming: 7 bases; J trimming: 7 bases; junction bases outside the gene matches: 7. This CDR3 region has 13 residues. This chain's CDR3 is CASTEGGRNEQFF. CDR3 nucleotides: TGTGCCAGCACGGAGGGAGGGAGAAATGAGCAGTTCTTC.

CDR3 DNA: TGCGCCAGCAGCTTGGAAGTTCAAGGCAGTGAGCAGTTCTTC. Translating it yields CASSLEVQGSEQFF. The chain employs TRBV5-1 and TRBJ2-1; D is unresolved. In germline, CDR1 is SGHRS, CDR2 YFSETQ. CDR3 size: 14 residues. V lost 0 bases and J 9 bases, leaving 13 bases between the germline ends.

The CDR3 nucleotides read TGTGCCAGCGTTCCTAGGCTCCGTCATTCACCCCTCCACTTT. Translation: CASVPRLRHSPLHF. The chain carries TRBV28 and TRBJ1-6; D unresolved. V was cut by 8 bases and J by 8 bases, with 16 bases left in between. Germline lookup yields CDR1 MDHEN and CDR2 SYDVKM. The CDR3 totals 14 residues.

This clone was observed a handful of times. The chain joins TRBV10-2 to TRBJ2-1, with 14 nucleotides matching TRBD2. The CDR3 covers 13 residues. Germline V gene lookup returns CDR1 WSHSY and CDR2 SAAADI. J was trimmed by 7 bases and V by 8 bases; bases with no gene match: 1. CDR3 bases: TGCGCCAGCGGACTAGCGGGAGGAAATGAGCAGTTCTTC. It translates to CASGLAGGNEQFF.

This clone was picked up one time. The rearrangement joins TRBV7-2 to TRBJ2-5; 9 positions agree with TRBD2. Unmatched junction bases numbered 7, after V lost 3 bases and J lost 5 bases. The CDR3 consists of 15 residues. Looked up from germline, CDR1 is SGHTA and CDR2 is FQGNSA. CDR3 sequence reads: CASSFVAGVAETQYF. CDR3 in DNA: TGTGCCAGCAGCTTTGTAGCGGGAGTTGCGGAGACCCAGTACTTC.

Written as DNA, the CDR3 is TGTGCCAGCAGCCTGGCGGGAAGCACAGATACGCAGTATTTT. Amino acid sequence: CASSLAGSTDTQYF. The rearrangement joins TRBV7-2 to TRBJ2-3; D is perhaps TRBD2 (6 bases). V was pared by 5 bases and J by 0 bases, with 9 bases between. Germline V CDR1 and CDR2: SGHTA, FQGNSA. The CDR3 runs 14 residues.

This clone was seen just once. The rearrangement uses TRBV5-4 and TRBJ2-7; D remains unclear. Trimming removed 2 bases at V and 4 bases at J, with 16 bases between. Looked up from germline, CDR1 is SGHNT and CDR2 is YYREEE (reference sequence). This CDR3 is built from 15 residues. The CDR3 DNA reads TGTGCCAGCAGCTTTTTTCTGACTGGGAAATACGAGCAGTACTTC. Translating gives CASSFFLTGKYEQYF. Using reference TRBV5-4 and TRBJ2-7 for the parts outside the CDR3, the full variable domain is ETGVTQSPTHLIKTRGQQVTLRCSSQSGHNTVSWYQQALGQGPQFIFQYYREEENGRGNFPPRFSGLQFPNYSSELNVNALELDDSALYLCASSFFLTGKYEQYFGPGTRLTVT.

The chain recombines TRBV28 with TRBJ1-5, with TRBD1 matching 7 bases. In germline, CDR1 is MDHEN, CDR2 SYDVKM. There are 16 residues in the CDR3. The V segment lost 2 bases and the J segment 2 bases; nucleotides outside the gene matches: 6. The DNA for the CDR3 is TGTGCCAGCAGTTTAATTGCAGGGGGAGGCAATCAGCCCCAGCATTTT. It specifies CASSLIAGGGNQPQHF. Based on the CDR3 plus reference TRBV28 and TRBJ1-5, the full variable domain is DVKVTQSSRYLVKRTGEKVFLECVQDMDHENMFWYRQDPGLGLRLIYFSYDVKMKEKGDIPEGYSVSREKKERFSLILESASTNQTSMYLCASSLIAGGGNQPQHFGDGTRLSIL.

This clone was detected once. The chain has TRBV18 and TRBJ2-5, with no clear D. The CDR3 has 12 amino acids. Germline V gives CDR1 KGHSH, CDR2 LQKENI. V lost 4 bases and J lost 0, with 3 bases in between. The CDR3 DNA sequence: TGTGCCAGCTCACTGCACCAAGAGACCCAGTACTTC. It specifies CASSLHQETQYF. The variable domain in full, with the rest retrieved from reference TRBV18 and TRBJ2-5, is NAGVMQNPRHLVRRRGQEARLRCSPMKGHSHVYWYRQLPEEGLKFMVYLQKENIIDESGMPKERFSAEFPKEGPSILRIQQVVRGDSAAYFCASSLHQETQYFGPGTRLLVL.